Below, 8 T cell receptor beta chains from the same sample are listed, as sequenced in a study of graft-versus-host responses after intestinal transplantation. Profiling relied on immunoSEQ multiplex PCR, and the TCRdb table lists in-frame clones only, not all of them. The data show 90,000 to 95,000 clones, with roughly nine tenths seen just once and about 0.45% held by the top ten. For these receptors, no antigen is known. The input for sequencing was unstimulated CD8+ T cells sorted from spleen or lymph node cells, taken before intestinal transplant. The source is a human donor who received an intestinal transplant.

The chain carries TRBV5-8 and TRBJ2-5; tentative D call: TRBD1 (5 bases). This CDR3 region has 15 residues. Germline-derived CDR1 and CDR2 are SGHTS and YDEGEE. Trimming removed 5 bases from V and 3 bases from J, with 17 bases in between. The DNA of the CDR3 is TGTGCCAGCAGTTTCCTAGGGGCTGGGGAAGAGACCCAGTACTTC. It encodes CASSFLGAGEETQYF.

This clone was detected only once. The chain combines TRBV6-1 with TRBJ1-2; 8 nucleotides match TRBD1. J was trimmed by 3 bases and V by 5 bases; bases with no gene match: 8. Germline loops: CDR1 MNHNS, CDR2 SASEGT. The CDR3 extends over 15 amino acids. The CDR3 region is CASSLSGGADYGYTF. The CDR3 region has the DNA TGTGCCAGCAGTTTATCAGGGGGCGCAGACTATGGCTACACCTTC.

This clone is a singleton in its sample. CDR3: CATSRTPMDSPNYGYTF. CDR3 bases: TGTGCCACCAGCCGAACTCCGATGGACAGCCCTAACTATGGCTACACCTTC. The chain uses TRBV15 and TRBJ1-2, with TRBD1 as a possible D gene (6 bases). The CDR3 totals 17 residues. Deletions cut 5 bases from V and 0 bases from J, with 19 bases between. Germline-derived CDR1 and CDR2 are LNHNV and YYDKDF (reference sequence).

The CDR3, as DNA: TGTGCCTGGAGTCGGGACAGTTCCTACGAGCAGTACTTC. Its translation: CAWSRDSSYEQYF. V is TRBV30 and J is TRBJ2-7; 7 nucleotides align to TRBD1. CDR1 GTSNPN and CDR2 SVGIG come from the germline V gene (reference sequence). This CDR3 contains 13 residues. V was pared by 2 bases and J by 1 base, with 2 bases of the junction left unmatched.

DNA of the CDR3: TGTGCCAGCCGGGGACAGGGGTGGCAAGAGACCCAGTACTTC. The encoded protein is CASRGQGWQETQYF. The chain is built from TRBV27 and TRBJ2-5; 10 bases agree with TRBD1. The germline V gene encodes CDR1 MNHEY and CDR2 SMNVEV (reference sequence). CDR3 length: 14 residues. Trimming cost V 8 bases and J 2 bases; bases outside gene matches: 5.

A note on this clone: At one end, the junction sequence differs from germline, possibly due to a read error. The rearrangement joins TRBV28 to TRBJ1-1, with D possibly being TRBD1 (6 bases). The CDR3 consists of 13 residues. CDR1 and CDR2 from the germline V gene are MDHEN and SYDVKM. CDR3 sequence reads: CASSNTGNPEAFF. CDR3 nucleotide sequence: TGTGCCAGCAGCAATACAGGGAACCCTGAAGCTTTCTTT. The complete variable domain, with remaining parts taken from reference TRBV28 and TRBJ1-1, reads DVKVTQSSRYLVKRTGEKVFLECVQDMDHENMFWYRQDPGLGLRLIYFSYDVKMKEKGDIPEGYSVSREKKERFSLILESASTNQTSMYLCASSNTGNPEAFFGQGTRLTVV.

The chain employs TRBV28 and TRBJ2-1; 7 bases agree with TRBD2. Germline V gene data show CDR1 as MDHEN and CDR2 as SYDVKM. The CDR3 is 14 amino acids. V shed 3 bases, J shed 8 bases, and the junction held 7 bases outside the gene matches. The CDR3 nucleotides read TGTGCCAGCAGTTTCGGCGGGAGTAACTATGAGCAGTTCTTC. Translating gives CASSFGGSNYEQFF.

The V and J genes are TRBV19 and TRBJ1-4; D is undetermined. In germline, CDR1 is LNHDA, CDR2 SQIVND (reference sequence). Trimming cost V 1 base and J 6 bases, with 12 bases left between them. CDR3 size: 15 residues. The CDR3 loop reads CASSIVWPLDEKLFF. The CDR3 DNA follows: TGTGCCAGTAGTATAGTCTGGCCTCTCGATGAAAAACTGTTTTTT. Full variable domain (outside the CDR3, taken from reference TRBV19 and TRBJ1-4): DGGITQSPKYLFRKEGQNVTLSCEQNLNHDAMYWYRQDPGQGLRLIYYSQIVNDFQKGDIAEGYSVSREKKESFPLTVTSAQKNPTAFYLCASSIVWPLDEKLFFGSGTQLSVL.